Listed below are T cell receptor beta chains from one sample, sequenced in a study of spatial heterogeneity in lung cancer. TCRdb re-called the 5' RACE reads through MiXCR, storing one row per CDR3 protein. The sample has tens of thousands of distinct CDR3 sequences, approximately 3.1% seen once. This sample comprised normal lung tissue next to the tumor, obtained at surgery. The source is a male donor with early-stage non-small cell lung cancer. The CDR3 runs from the conserved cysteine through the conserved F or W. Fields, in order: J gene, V gene, CDR3 protein.

j_call: TRBJ2-1
v_call: TRBV20-1
cdr3_aa: CSASAQNSYNEQFF

j_call: TRBJ2-3
v_call: TRBV11-3
cdr3_aa: CASSSRRPGDTQYF

j_call: TRBJ2-1
v_call: TRBV4-3
cdr3_aa: CASSYGRGAYNEQFF

j_call: TRBJ1-4
v_call: TRBV7-2
cdr3_aa: CASSLGPRGATNEKLFF

j_call: TRBJ1-4
v_call: TRBV7-2
cdr3_aa: CASSSTGATNEKLFF

j_call: TRBJ2-1
v_call: TRBV6-2/TRBV6-3
cdr3_aa: CASFLAPDINEQFF

j_call: TRBJ2-5
v_call: TRBV3-1
cdr3_aa: CASSQGGPSGTKEGAQYF

j_call: TRBJ2-5
v_call: TRBV12-3/TRBV12-4
cdr3_aa: CASRRLEEETQYF

j_call: TRBJ2-2
v_call: TRBV7-2
cdr3_aa: CASSLDSGTDTGELFF

j_call: TRBJ1-5
v_call: TRBV6-6
cdr3_aa: CASSTGSGAGNQPQHF

j_call: TRBJ2-7
v_call: TRBV20-1
cdr3_aa: CSATREYEQYF

j_call: TRBJ1-2
v_call: TRBV20-1
cdr3_aa: CSAKGRLQSYTF

j_call: TRBJ1-5
v_call: TRBV2
cdr3_aa: CASSLTPNQPQHF

j_call: TRBJ2-3
v_call: TRBV18
cdr3_aa: CASSPPGIPTDTQYF

j_call: TRBJ1-6
v_call: TRBV10-2
cdr3_aa: CARNAPGSPLHF

j_call: TRBJ2-4
v_call: TRBV6-5
cdr3_aa: CASRDDAKNIQYF

j_call: TRBJ1-5
v_call: TRBV28
cdr3_aa: CASRGGDQPQHF

j_call: TRBJ2-7
v_call: TRBV5-1
cdr3_aa: CASSLEAGGSYEQYF

j_call: TRBJ2-2
v_call: TRBV10-3
cdr3_aa: CAINPSQAGTGELFF

j_call: TRBJ2-2
v_call: TRBV9
cdr3_aa: CASSRDGNGELFF

j_call: TRBJ1-2
v_call: TRBV13
cdr3_aa: CASSKRLIANYGYTF

j_call: TRBJ1-1
v_call: TRBV27
cdr3_aa: CASSPWTGEAFF

j_call: TRBJ2-3
v_call: TRBV5-1
cdr3_aa: CASSLGGADTQYF

j_call: TRBJ1-6
v_call: TRBV12-3/TRBV12-4
cdr3_aa: CASSLAGGSPLHF

j_call: TRBJ2-7
v_call: TRBV6-5
cdr3_aa: CASSPGTGRYEQYF

j_call: TRBJ2-4
v_call: TRBV7-2
cdr3_aa: CASSQGGIQYF

j_call: TRBJ2-2
v_call: TRBV10-3
cdr3_aa: CAISVSLSNTGELFF

j_call: TRBJ1-4
v_call: TRBV20-1
cdr3_aa: CSARGGQALEKLFF

j_call: TRBJ2-7
v_call: TRBV12-3/TRBV12-4
cdr3_aa: CASSFQGEQYF

j_call: TRBJ2-3
v_call: TRBV6-2/TRBV6-3
cdr3_aa: CASSYGQTSTDTQYF

j_call: TRBJ1-5
v_call: TRBV20-1
cdr3_aa: CSADVGRGQPQHF

j_call: TRBJ2-1
v_call: TRBV7-9
cdr3_aa: CASSPGQGHNEQFF

j_call: TRBJ1-3
v_call: TRBV7-2
cdr3_aa: CASSLAKTGPGNTIYF

j_call: TRBJ2-7
v_call: TRBV4-2
cdr3_aa: CASSQESYEQYF

j_call: TRBJ2-2
v_call: TRBV6-2/TRBV6-3
cdr3_aa: CASSTTQTGELFF

j_call: TRBJ2-7
v_call: TRBV2
cdr3_aa: CASSAIAEGTYEQYF

j_call: TRBJ2-2
v_call: TRBV5-1
cdr3_aa: CATRIGQGAGELFF

j_call: TRBJ2-3
v_call: TRBV19
cdr3_aa: CASTRGWEADTQYF

j_call: TRBJ1-1
v_call: TRBV20-1
cdr3_aa: CSARRSGAGTEAFF

j_call: TRBJ2-1
v_call: TRBV7-2
cdr3_aa: CASSYQSGRTDEQFF

j_call: TRBJ1-5
v_call: TRBV6-5
cdr3_aa: CASSPDRDQPQHF

j_call: TRBJ2-7
v_call: TRBV20-1
cdr3_aa: CSATGVLYEQYF

j_call: TRBJ2-2
v_call: TRBV3-1
cdr3_aa: CASSQDLKGLNTGELFF

j_call: TRBJ2-5
v_call: TRBV11-2
cdr3_aa: CASSLGLTSGSQETQYF

j_call: TRBJ2-3
v_call: TRBV28
cdr3_aa: CASRVSTDTQYF

j_call: TRBJ2-2
v_call: TRBV27
cdr3_aa: CASSVPNRGSTGELFF

j_call: TRBJ2-5
v_call: TRBV7-9
cdr3_aa: CASSLAGGNQETQYF

j_call: TRBJ2-5
v_call: TRBV7-2
cdr3_aa: CASSLNYGPQETQYF

j_call: TRBJ1-2
v_call: TRBV6-6
cdr3_aa: CASSYGTAGYTF

j_call: TRBJ2-1
v_call: TRBV7-2
cdr3_aa: CASSWAGTGGNEQFF

j_call: TRBJ1-1
v_call: TRBV27
cdr3_aa: CASSLSSHANTEAFF

j_call: TRBJ2-6
v_call: TRBV7-6
cdr3_aa: CASSLADPSGANVLTF

j_call: TRBJ2-3
v_call: TRBV28
cdr3_aa: CASSPPGTPRGPDTQYF

j_call: TRBJ1-4
v_call: TRBV2
cdr3_aa: CASSDRLRSEKLFF

j_call: TRBJ2-7
v_call: TRBV6-2/TRBV6-3
cdr3_aa: CASSYGALRHEQYF

j_call: TRBJ2-7
v_call: TRBV7-6
cdr3_aa: CASSSTSGTGWYEQYF

j_call: TRBJ1-1
v_call: TRBV6-1
cdr3_aa: CASRSTGRPTWTEAFF

j_call: TRBJ2-3
v_call: TRBV2
cdr3_aa: CASSELTSGTDTQYF

j_call: TRBJ1-3
v_call: TRBV6-5
cdr3_aa: CASSYSSRTAGNTIYF

j_call: TRBJ1-2
v_call: TRBV5-5
cdr3_aa: CASSLEPTELYGYTF